The subject of this entry is one TCR beta chain. The data were obtained in a study of blood T cell repertoires in COVID-19. Study overall: COVID-19 samples collected from the United States, Italy and Spain covered acute and convalescent phases. Sources were T cells, B-cell-depleted T cells, or PBMCs; the material itself was cDNA or gDNA.

Under the authors' procedure: Reference gene primer amplification gave nucleated cell count estimates. Some clones are missing from TCRdb's copy, which holds only in-frame ones; the method was immunoSEQ multiplex PCR. V and J calls and clone size follow that table, whereas D and trimming were derived from the DNA. Altogether about 230,000 clones are present, over 65% being singletons, with the ten largest covering 2.5% to 3%. The CDR3 totals 18 residues. The trim removed 1 base at V and 2 bases at J, leaving 12 bases unmatched. In germline, CDR1 is KGHSH, CDR2 LQKENI. The clonotype comes from a woman in her 70s with active or convalescent COVID-19. Sequenced sample: peripheral blood. The chain has TRBV18 and TRBJ2-3, with 7 bases that match TRBD2. CDR3 sequence: CASSPRGVGTTFTDTQYF. CDR3 DNA sequence: TGTGCCAGCTCACCACGAGGGGTCGGGACTACCTTCACAGATACGCAGTATTTT.